Below, 10 T cell receptor beta chains from the same sample are listed, as sequenced in a study of blood T cell repertoires in COVID-19. Data came from immunoSEQ multiplex PCR; TCRdb stores just in-frame clones and leaves some out. Among approximately 200,000 clones listed, around 84% were seen once. The sequenced sample consisted of peripheral blood. These receptors were taken from a woman in her sixties or seventies who had recovered from COVID-19.

V is TRBV6-5 and J is TRBJ1-4; D is undetermined. V gave up 4 bases and J gave up 5 bases, with 11 bases separating them. Germline V gives CDR1 MNHEY, CDR2 SVGAGI. CDR3 length: 14 amino acids. In nucleotides, the CDR3 is TGTGCCAGCAGTTCGACCGCAGGAAATGAAAAACTGTTTTTT. Its translation is CASSSTAGNEKLFF.

This chain connects TRBV12-5 to TRBJ1-2; D is perhaps TRBD1 (6 bases). The germline V gene has CDR1 LGHNT and CDR2 FRNRAP. The V gene lost 0 bases and the J gene lost 0 bases, with 17 bases spanning the gap. The CDR3 length is 18 residues. CDR3 amino acids: CASGLVPAGVKSNYGYTF. In DNA, the CDR3 is TGTGCTAGTGGTTTGGTACCCGCAGGGGTCAAATCTAACTATGGCTACACCTTC. Using reference TRBV12-5 and TRBJ1-2 for the parts outside the CDR3, the full variable domain is DARVTQTPRHKVTEMGQEVTMRCQPILGHNTVFWYRQTMMQGLELLAYFRNRAPLDDSGMPKDRFSAEMPDATLATLKIQPSEPRDSAVYFCASGLVPAGVKSNYGYTFGSGTRLTVV.

This rearrangement joins TRBV5-1 to TRBJ2-7; 14 nucleotides align to TRBD2. The CDR3 is made up of 18 amino acids. Germline V gene data show CDR1 as SGHRS and CDR2 as YFSETQ. V gave up 4 bases and J gave up 0 bases; unmatched junction bases: 9. CDR3 DNA: TGCGCCAGCAGCAGACCCGGGACTAGCGGGGGAGGCTCCTACGAGCAGTACTTC. This translates into CASSRPGTSGGGSYEQYF.

This clone was counted only a few times. The chain recombines TRBV7-8 with TRBJ1-1, with no clear D. The V gene lost 3 bases and the J gene lost 0 bases, with 5 bases spanning the gap. The CDR3 is made up of 13 amino acids. Germline CDR1 reads SGHVS; CDR2 reads FQNEAQ. In DNA, the CDR3 is TGTGCCAGCAGCTTTAACATGAACACTGAAGCTTTCTTT. Encoded protein: CASSFNMNTEAFF.

This clone was counted a single time. The chain carries TRBV7-3 and TRBJ1-2; TRBD1 matches 10 bases. Germline CDR1 reads SGHTA; CDR2 reads FQGTGA. CDR3 size: 15 residues. V dropped 6 bases and J dropped 4; count of bases not matched to a gene: 8. CDR3 residues: CASSPGQGRGYGYTF. As DNA, the CDR3 is TGTGCCAGCAGTCCGGGACAGGGGAGGGGCTATGGCTACACCTTC.

The chain has TRBV12-5 and TRBJ1-6, with D possibly matching TRBD1 (5 bases). The V end lost 1 base, the J end lost 10 bases, and 8 bases lay between the germline ends. Germline lookup yields CDR1 LGHNT and CDR2 FRNRAP. The CDR3 totals 13 residues. CDR3 DNA sequence: TGTGCTAGTGGTTTGGAGCAGGGCTCACCCCTCCACTTT. It codes for CASGLEQGSPLHF.

The V call is TRBV29-1, the J call TRBJ1-1, with D possibly TRBD1 on 6 matching bases. V lost 7 bases, J lost 1 base, and 16 bases lay in between. The CDR3 is 14 residues long. The germline V gene encodes CDR1 SQVTM and CDR2 ANQGSEA. This CDR3 is CSAGGTITNTEAFF. In DNA, the CDR3 is TGCAGCGCCGGGGGGACAATTACGAACACTGAAGCTTTCTTT.

The chain couples TRBV18 to TRBJ2-7; 10 bases are a match to TRBD1. This CDR3 region has 15 residues. Trimming removed 2 bases from V and 0 bases from J; junction bases left unmatched: 1. Germline loops: CDR1 KGHSH, CDR2 LQKENI. Written as DNA, the CDR3 is TGTGCCAGCTCACCAGGGACAGGGGCCTCCTACGAGCAGTACTTC. The encoded protein is CASSPGTGASYEQYF.

The chain links TRBV29-1 to TRBJ2-5; unclear D gene. Trimming left V 5 bases short and J 7 bases short, with 17 bases between. The V gene's germline CDR1 is SQVTM and CDR2 ANQGSEA. The CDR3 loop spans 13 amino acids. The CDR3 region has the DNA TGCAGCGTTCCCCATGGGCCTCAGAGGACCCAGTACTTC. It is translated as CSVPHGPQRTQYF.

The chain joins TRBV19 to TRBJ1-1; D is perhaps TRBD1 (5 bases). V lost 3 bases to trimming and J lost 6 bases, with 11 bases between them. CDR1 and CDR2 (germline): LNHDA, SQIVND (reference sequence). The CDR3 totals 13 residues. CDR3 nucleotide sequence: TGTGCCAGTAGTATCTGGCAGGGCCCTGAAGCTTTCTTT. This translates into CASSIWQGPEAFF.